One sample yielded the 26 T cell receptor beta chains listed below, sequenced in a study of cytomegalovirus exposure and HLA in healthy donors. Use of 60 Vbeta and 13 Jbeta primers characterized the PCR. Sequencing used immunoSEQ multiplex PCR; TCRdb keeps in-frame clones, though not all of them. Here the sample spans 150,000 to 200,000 clones, about 80% being singletons. Input material: PBMCs. The receptor source for this set is a middle-aged woman in good health and CMV-seronegative.

The chain employs TRBV28 and TRBJ2-3; 10 bases agree with TRBD1. In germline, CDR1 is MDHEN, CDR2 SYDVKM. The CDR3 extends over 15 amino acids. The J segment lost 1 base and the V segment lost 6 bases, leaving 4 bases of the junction unmatched. This chain's CDR3 is CASSPGQGRTDTQYF. The CDR3 region has the DNA TGTGCCAGCAGCCCGGGACAGGGGCGCACAGATACGCAGTATTTT.

The chain combines TRBV7-8 with TRBJ1-2; TRBD1 might be the D (5 bases). The germline gives CDR1 SGHVS, CDR2 FQNEAQ. Trimming shortened V by 1 base and J by 6 bases, and 12 bases separated the two germline ends. CDR3 length equals 14 residues. The CDR3 coding sequence is TGTGCCAGCAGCTTAGGGCAGGGAGGCAATGGCTACACCTTC. Protein sequence: CASSLGQGGNGYTF.

The chain carries TRBV6-5 and TRBJ1-1; D is uncertain. V lost 6 bases and J lost 2, with 13 bases in between. This CDR3 has 14 amino acids. Germline CDR1 MNHEY, CDR2 SVGAGI. CDR3 DNA: TGTGCCAGCAGGATGGGAGAAAGTAACACTGAAGCTTTCTTT. Translating gives CASRMGESNTEAFF.

The chain carries TRBV30 and TRBJ2-5; 7 positions agree with TRBD1. The V and J ends lost 4 bases and 3 bases, in that order; junction bases with no gene match: 2. This CDR3 has 12 residues. The germline CDR1 and CDR2 sequences are GTSNPN and SVGIG (reference sequence). CDR3 loop: CAWNRGEETQYF. The CDR3 DNA follows: TGTGCCTGGAACAGGGGAGAAGAGACCCAGTACTTC.

The chain is built from TRBV18 and TRBJ2-1; D is possibly TRBD2 (6 bases). The CDR3 contains 17 residues. Germline V CDR1 and CDR2: KGHSH, LQKENI. V was pared by 3 bases and J by 4 bases, with 19 bases between. CDR3 sequence: CASSPQSQRASYNEQFF. The DNA of the CDR3 is TGTGCCAGCTCACCGCAATCCCAGCGGGCCTCTTACAATGAGCAGTTCTTC.

V is TRBV7-2 and J is TRBJ2-7; tentative D call: TRBD2 (6 bases). Germline V gene lookup returns CDR1 SGHTA and CDR2 FQGNSA. Trimming removed 4 bases from V and 1 base from J, with 8 bases in between. The CDR3 extends over 13 amino acids. The CDR3 reads CASSYGLSYEQYF. CDR3 bases: TGTGCCAGCAGCTACGGACTATCCTACGAGCAGTACTTC. The variable domain in full, completed from reference TRBV7-2 and TRBJ2-7, reads GAGVSQSPSNKVTEKGKDVELRCDPISGHTALYWYRQSLGQGLEFLIYFQGNSAPDKSGLPSDRFSAERTGGSVSTLTIQRTQQEDSAVYLCASSYGLSYEQYFGPGTRLTVT.

For the CDR3, the DNA is TGCGCCAGCAGCCGGAAACCAGGGAAATTTTTATTGATCTCCTACGAGCAGTACGTC. As protein: CASSRKPGKFLLISYEQYV. The rearrangement links TRBV4-1 to TRBJ2-7; D is perhaps TRBD1 (5 bases). The CDR3 is made up of 19 amino acids. Trimming shortened V by 4 bases and J by 0 bases, and 25 bases separated the two germline ends. The germline V gene encodes CDR1 MGHRA and CDR2 YSYEKL.

CDR3 loop: CASSEATYGYTF. The DNA of the CDR3 is TGTGCCAGCAGTGAGGCAACCTATGGCTACACCTTC. This chain joins TRBV6-1 and TRBJ1-2; the D is unclear. Germline loops: CDR1 MNHNS, CDR2 SASEGT. V was pared by 3 bases and J by 4 bases, with 6 bases between. This CDR3 spans 12 amino acids.

The J gene is TRBJ1-1, the V gene TRBV2; unclear D gene. V lost 6 bases, J lost 3 bases, and 14 bases lay in between. The CDR3 covers 14 residues. CDR1 and CDR2 (germline): SNHLY, FYNNEI. CDR3 in amino acids: CASSGIGSYTEAFF. CDR3 bases: TGTGCCAGCAGCGGGATTGGAAGTTACACTGAAGCTTTCTTT. The complete variable domain, with remaining parts taken from reference TRBV2 and TRBJ1-1, reads EPEVTQTPSHQVTQMGQEVILRCVPISNHLYFYWYRQILGQKVEFLVSFYNNEISEKSEIFDDQFSVERPDGSNFTLKIRSTKLEDSAMYFCASSGIGSYTEAFFGQGTRLTVV.

J is TRBJ2-7 and V is TRBV10-3, with a possible D match to TRBD1 (7 bases). The CDR3 is made up of 13 amino acids. V was cut by 9 bases and J by 4 bases, with 16 bases left in between. CDR1 is ENHRY, CDR2 SYGVKD, per germline. The CDR3 is CAISTRGDYEQYF. In nucleotides, the CDR3 is TGTGCCATATCGACCAGGGGGGATTACGAGCAGTACTTC.

The chain recombines TRBV5-4 with TRBJ2-2; 9 bases map to TRBD2. The V and J ends lost 4 bases and 2 bases, in that order; junction bases with no gene match: 3. CDR3 length equals 15 residues. Looked up from germline, CDR1 is SGHNT and CDR2 is YYREEE (reference sequence). CDR3 residues: CASSQTSGNTGELFF. CDR3 sequence (DNA): TGTGCCAGCAGCCAGACTAGCGGAAACACCGGGGAGCTGTTTTTT.

This chain connects TRBV5-4 to TRBJ2-7; TRBD1 is a possible D gene (6 bases). CDR1 SGHNT and CDR2 YYREEE come from the germline V gene (reference sequence). The CDR3 spans 14 residues. The germline V and J ends were trimmed by 2 bases and 1 base, with 10 bases remaining between them. The CDR3 loop reads CASSFGDTSYEQYV. The CDR3 DNA reads TGTGCCAGCAGCTTTGGGGACACTTCCTACGAGCAGTACGTC.

The V gene is TRBV7-6, the J gene TRBJ1-1; D is unclear. Germline V gene data show CDR1 as SGHVS and CDR2 as FNYEAQ. V gave up 0 bases and J gave up 3 bases, with 11 bases separating them. This CDR3 contains 15 residues. The CDR3 DNA is TGTGCCAGCAGCTTAGCGAGGAACCGCTACACTGAAGCTTTCTTT. It translates to CASSLARNRYTEAFF.

The CDR3 loop reads CASSWRVTDTQYF. As DNA, the CDR3 is TGTGCCAGCAGCTGGAGGGTCACAGATACGCAGTATTTT. The chain links TRBV7-2 to TRBJ2-3, with D maybe TRBD2 (6 bases). This CDR3 contains 13 residues. V was pared by 4 bases and J by 2 bases, with 7 bases between. Looked up from germline, CDR1 is SGHTA and CDR2 is FQGNSA. The whole variable domain, filled in from reference TRBV7-2 and TRBJ2-3, reads GAGVSQSPSNKVTEKGKDVELRCDPISGHTALYWYRQSLGQGLEFLIYFQGNSAPDKSGLPSDRFSAERTGGSVSTLTIQRTQQEDSAVYLCASSWRVTDTQYFGPGTRLTVL.

This clone was seen only a few times. This rearrangement joins TRBV2 to TRBJ1-6, with D uncertain. The ends were cut back, 8 bases at V and 4 bases at J, with 18 bases in the middle. This CDR3 contains 16 residues. Germline V gene lookup returns CDR1 SNHLY and CDR2 FYNNEI. In DNA form, the CDR3 reads TGTGCCAGCGCTCGAATACATGGAGATTATAATTCACCCCTCCACTTT. It translates to CASARIHGDYNSPLHF. Full variable domain (outside the CDR3, taken from reference TRBV2 and TRBJ1-6): EPEVTQTPSHQVTQMGQEVILRCVPISNHLYFYWYRQILGQKVEFLVSFYNNEISEKSEIFDDQFSVERPDGSNFTLKIRSTKLEDSAMYFCASARIHGDYNSPLHFGNGTRLTVT.

This clone was seen just once. The CDR3 DNA is TGTGCCTCGGACAGGCGCACAGATACGCAGTATTTT. Amino acid sequence: CASDRRTDTQYF. V is TRBV30 and J is TRBJ2-3; TRBD1 matches at 7 bases. This CDR3 contains 12 residues. V was pared by 7 bases and J by 1 base, with 2 bases of the junction left unmatched. Germline V gene lookup returns CDR1 GTSNPN and CDR2 SVGIG (reference sequence).

The genes are TRBV27 and TRBJ1-2; D remains ambiguous. Germline values: CDR1 MNHEY, CDR2 SMNVEV (reference sequence). CDR3 length: 15 residues. Trimming took 4 bases from V and 5 from J, leaving 17 bases between them. CDR3 nucleotides: TGTGCCAGCAGTTCCTCGGGAGCGCGGGCGTATGGCTACACCTTC. It encodes CASSSSGARAYGYTF.

This clone was observed a handful of times. The chain combines TRBV27 with TRBJ1-2; TRBD1 matches 8 bases. CDR1 and CDR2 (germline): MNHEY, SMNVEV (reference sequence). With 5 bases clipped from V and 2 bases from J, the junction kept 7 bases outside the gene matches. The CDR3 loop spans 15 amino acids. This chain's CDR3 is CASSPRQGTNYGYTF. CDR3 nucleotides: TGTGCCAGCAGTCCCCGACAGGGGACCAACTATGGCTACACCTTC.

This clone was seen only a few times. Other DNA sequences of this sample code for an identical CDR3. The V and J genes are TRBV11-2 and TRBJ2-6; D ambiguous. Per the germline V gene, CDR1 is SGHAT and CDR2 is FQNNGV. The V and J ends lost 0 bases and 0 bases respectively, with 3 bases between them. This CDR3 spans 15 amino acids. The CDR3 DNA follows: TGTGCCAGCAGCTTAGACAGCTCTGGGGCCAACGTCCTGACTTTC. It specifies CASSLDSSGANVLTF. The full variable domain, completed using reference TRBV11-2 and TRBJ2-6, is EAGVAQSPRYKIIEKRQSVAFWCNPISGHATLYWYQQILGQGPKLLIQFQNNGVVDDSQLPKDRFSAERLKGVDSTLKIQPAKLEDSAVYLCASSLDSSGANVLTFGAGSRLTVL.

The rearrangement uses TRBV27 and TRBJ2-1; 14 nucleotides match TRBD2. V was clipped by 9 bases and J by 9 bases; unmatched bases: 7. Germline CDR1 MNHEY, CDR2 SMNVEV (reference sequence). The CDR3 length is 14 residues. CDR3 in DNA: TGTGCCAGTCAGACTAGCGGGAGGGAGGGTGAGCAGTTCTTC. This codes for CASQTSGREGEQFF.

This chain uses TRBV20-1 with TRBJ2-5; a weak D match, TRBD2 (6 bases). The CDR3 is 11 amino acids. Per germline, CDR1 DFQATT and CDR2 SNEGSKA (reference sequence). Deletions cut 6 bases from V and 4 bases from J, with 9 bases between. The CDR3 here is CSAVGGETQYF. The CDR3 region has the DNA TGCAGTGCCGTGGGGGGAGAGACCCAGTACTTC.

This clone has just one count. The chain joins TRBV19 to TRBJ2-2, with 8 positions matching TRBD2. Germline CDR1 reads LNHDA; CDR2 reads SQIVND (reference sequence). Trimming cost V 1 base and J 8 bases; bases outside gene matches: 6. The CDR3 spans 15 residues. CDR3 nucleotide sequence: TGTGCCAGTAGTATAGCGAGCGGGAGCGGTGGGGAGCTGTTTTTT. Amino acid sequence: CASSIASGSGGELFF.

The chain combines TRBV12-5 with TRBJ2-7; possible D gene TRBD1, 6 bases. Between the trimmed V and J ends, which lost 0 bases and 7 bases, there was a span of 22 bases. Looked up from germline, CDR1 is LGHNT and CDR2 is FRNRAP. The CDR3 is 17 residues long. The CDR3 DNA is TGTGCTAGTGGTTTGGTACTCCCCCAGGGGCGATGGAGGGAGCAGTACTTC. As protein: CASGLVLPQGRWREQYF.

V and J are TRBV6-5 and TRBJ2-1; D gene uncertain. The CDR3 spans 14 residues. Looked up from germline, CDR1 is MNHEY and CDR2 is SVGAGI. The germline V and J ends were trimmed by 5 bases and 6 bases, with 14 bases remaining between them. CDR3 nucleotides: TGTGCCAGCAGTGCTAGGCGTTCTGGCAATGAGCAGTTCTTC. Protein product: CASSARRSGNEQFF.

In this sample, this clone turned up once. This rearrangement joins TRBV4-2 to TRBJ1-1, with TRBD1 as a possible D gene (5 bases). Germline values: CDR1 LGHNA, CDR2 YNFKEQ. CDR3 length equals 15 residues. Trimming cost V 1 base and J 1 base, with 10 bases left between them. CDR3 in amino acids: CASSQVFRGNTEAFF. In nucleotides, the CDR3 is TGTGCCAGCAGCCAAGTTTTTAGGGGGAACACTGAAGCTTTCTTT.

V is TRBV5-1 and J is TRBJ1-2; TRBD1 matches 9 bases. Trimming took 4 bases from V and 8 from J; bases not matched to a gene: 6. The germline gives CDR1 SGHRS, CDR2 YFSETQ. CDR3 length: 13 amino acids. CDR3 amino acids: CASSEQGAYGYTF. CDR3 nucleotides: TGCGCCAGCAGCGAACAGGGGGCATACGGCTACACCTTC.